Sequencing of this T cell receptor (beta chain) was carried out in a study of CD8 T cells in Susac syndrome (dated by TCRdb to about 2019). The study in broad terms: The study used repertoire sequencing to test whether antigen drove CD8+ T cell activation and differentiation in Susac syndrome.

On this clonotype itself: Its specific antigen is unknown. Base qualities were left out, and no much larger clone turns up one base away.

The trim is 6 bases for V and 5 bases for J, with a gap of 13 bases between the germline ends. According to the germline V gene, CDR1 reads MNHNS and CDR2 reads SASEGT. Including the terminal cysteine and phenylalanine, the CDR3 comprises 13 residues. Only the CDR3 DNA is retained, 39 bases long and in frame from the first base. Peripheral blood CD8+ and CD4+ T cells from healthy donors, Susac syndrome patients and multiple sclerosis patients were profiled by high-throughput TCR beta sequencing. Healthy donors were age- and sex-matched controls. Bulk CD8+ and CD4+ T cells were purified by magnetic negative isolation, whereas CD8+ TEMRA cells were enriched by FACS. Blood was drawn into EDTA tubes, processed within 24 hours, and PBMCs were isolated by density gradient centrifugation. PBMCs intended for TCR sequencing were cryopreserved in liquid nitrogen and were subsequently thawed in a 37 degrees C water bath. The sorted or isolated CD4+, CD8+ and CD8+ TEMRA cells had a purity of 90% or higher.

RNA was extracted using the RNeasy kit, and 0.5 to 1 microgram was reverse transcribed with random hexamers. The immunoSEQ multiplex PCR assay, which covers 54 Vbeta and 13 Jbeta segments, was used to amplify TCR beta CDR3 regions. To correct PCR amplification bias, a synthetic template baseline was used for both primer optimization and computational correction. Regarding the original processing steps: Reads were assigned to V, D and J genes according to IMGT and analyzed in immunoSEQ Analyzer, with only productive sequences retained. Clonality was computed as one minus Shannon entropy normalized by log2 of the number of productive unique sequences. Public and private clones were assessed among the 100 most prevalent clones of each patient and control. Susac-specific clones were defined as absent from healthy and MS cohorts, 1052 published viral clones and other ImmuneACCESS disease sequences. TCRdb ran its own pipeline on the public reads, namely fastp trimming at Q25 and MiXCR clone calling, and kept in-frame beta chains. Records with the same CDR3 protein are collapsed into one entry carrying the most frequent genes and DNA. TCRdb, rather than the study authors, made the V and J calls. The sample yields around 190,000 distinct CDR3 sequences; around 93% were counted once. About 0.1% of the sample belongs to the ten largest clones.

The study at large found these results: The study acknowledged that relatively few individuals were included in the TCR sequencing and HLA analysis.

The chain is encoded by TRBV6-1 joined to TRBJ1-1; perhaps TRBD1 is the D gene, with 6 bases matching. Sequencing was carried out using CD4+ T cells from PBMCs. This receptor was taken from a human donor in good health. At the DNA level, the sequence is TGTGCCAGCAGGGACGGGGGGCGTACTGAAGCTTTCTTT. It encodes CASRDGGRTEAFF.